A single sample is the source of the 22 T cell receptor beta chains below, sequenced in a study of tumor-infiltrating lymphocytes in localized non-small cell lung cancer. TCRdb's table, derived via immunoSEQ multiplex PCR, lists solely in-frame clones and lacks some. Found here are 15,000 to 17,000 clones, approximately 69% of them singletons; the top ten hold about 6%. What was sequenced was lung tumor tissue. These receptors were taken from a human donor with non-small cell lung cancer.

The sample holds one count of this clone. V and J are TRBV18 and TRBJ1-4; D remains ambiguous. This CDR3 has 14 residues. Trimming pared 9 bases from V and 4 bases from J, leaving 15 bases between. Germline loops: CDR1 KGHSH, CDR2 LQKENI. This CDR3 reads CASTRLGVNEKLFF. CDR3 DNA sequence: TGTGCCAGTACCCGGTTAGGAGTTAATGAAAAACTGTTTTTT.

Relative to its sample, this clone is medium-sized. The CDR3 DNA sequence: TGTGCCAGCAGTGTCGGCGGGAGGGGGGGAAATGAGCAGTTCTTC. Translated, it gives CASSVGGRGGNEQFF. This sequence joins TRBV27 and TRBJ2-1; 9 nucleotides agree with TRBD2. This CDR3 region has 15 residues. V lost 5 bases to trimming and J lost 7 bases; unmatched junction nucleotides: 9. Germline CDR1 MNHEY, CDR2 SMNVEV (reference sequence).

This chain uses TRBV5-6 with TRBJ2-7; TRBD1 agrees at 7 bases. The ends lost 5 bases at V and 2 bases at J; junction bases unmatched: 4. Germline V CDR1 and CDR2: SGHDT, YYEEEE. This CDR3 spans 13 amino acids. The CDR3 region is CASRRQGTYEQYF. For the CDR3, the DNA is TGTGCCAGCAGGCGACAGGGTACCTACGAGCAGTACTTC.

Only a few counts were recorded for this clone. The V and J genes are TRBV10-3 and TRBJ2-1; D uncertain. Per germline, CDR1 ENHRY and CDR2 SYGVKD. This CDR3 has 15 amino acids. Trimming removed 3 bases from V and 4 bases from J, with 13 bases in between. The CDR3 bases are TGTGCCATCAGTGATTGGTCCCAAATATACAATGAGCAGTTCTTC. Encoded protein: CAISDWSQIYNEQFF.

This CDR3 is CASSVGVGTGGLNYGYTF. The CDR3 DNA reads TGTGCCAGCAGCGTAGGGGTCGGGACAGGGGGCCTTAACTATGGCTACACCTTC. The chain recombines TRBV9 with TRBJ1-2; 12 bases are shared with TRBD1. The CDR3 extends over 18 amino acids. V trimming: 0 bases; J trimming: 1 base; junction bases outside the gene matches: 7. CDR1 and CDR2 (germline): SGDLS, YYNGEE.

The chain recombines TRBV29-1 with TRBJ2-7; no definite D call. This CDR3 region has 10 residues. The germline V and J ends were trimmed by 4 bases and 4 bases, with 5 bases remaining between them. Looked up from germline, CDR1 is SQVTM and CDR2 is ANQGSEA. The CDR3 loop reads CSVGEYEQYF. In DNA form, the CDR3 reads TGCAGCGTTGGAGAATACGAGCAGTACTTC.

The CDR3 DNA is TGCGCCAGCAGCTTGGTGGCCAGGGGCAGCTACGAGCAGTACTTC. It encodes CASSLVARGSYEQYF. The gene calls are TRBV5-1 and TRBJ2-7; D might be TRBD1 (6 bases). CDR3 length equals 15 residues. The V and J ends lost 0 bases and 3 bases respectively, with 13 bases between them. In germline, CDR1 is SGHRS, CDR2 YFSETQ.

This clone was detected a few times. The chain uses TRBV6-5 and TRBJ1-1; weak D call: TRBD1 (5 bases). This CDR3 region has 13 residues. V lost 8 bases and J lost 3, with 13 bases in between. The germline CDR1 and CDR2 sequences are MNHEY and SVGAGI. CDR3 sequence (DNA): TGTGCCAGCCGGTGGGGGAGGGACACTGAAGCTTTCTTT. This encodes CASRWGRDTEAFF.

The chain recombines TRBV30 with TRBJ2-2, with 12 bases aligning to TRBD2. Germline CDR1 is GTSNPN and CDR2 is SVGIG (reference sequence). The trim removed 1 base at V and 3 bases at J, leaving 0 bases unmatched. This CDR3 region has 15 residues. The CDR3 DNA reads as TGTGCCTGGAGTGGACTAGCGGGAGACACCGGGGAGCTGTTTTTT. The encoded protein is CAWSGLAGDTGELFF.

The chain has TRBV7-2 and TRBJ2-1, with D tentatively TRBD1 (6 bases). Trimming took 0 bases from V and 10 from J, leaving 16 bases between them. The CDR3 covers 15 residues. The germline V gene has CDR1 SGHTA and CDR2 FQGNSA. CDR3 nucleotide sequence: TGTGCCAGCAGCTTAGCTCAGGGGCGGGTATTCGAGCAGTTCTTC. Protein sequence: CASSLAQGRVFEQFF.

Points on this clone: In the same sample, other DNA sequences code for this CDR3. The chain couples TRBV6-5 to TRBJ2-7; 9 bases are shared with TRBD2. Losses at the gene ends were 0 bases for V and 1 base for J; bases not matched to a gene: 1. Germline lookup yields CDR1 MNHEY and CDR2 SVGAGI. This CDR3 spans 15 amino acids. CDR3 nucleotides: TGTGCCAGCAGTTACTCTGCGGGAGGGTCCTACGAGCAGTACTTC. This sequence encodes CASSYSAGGSYEQYF.

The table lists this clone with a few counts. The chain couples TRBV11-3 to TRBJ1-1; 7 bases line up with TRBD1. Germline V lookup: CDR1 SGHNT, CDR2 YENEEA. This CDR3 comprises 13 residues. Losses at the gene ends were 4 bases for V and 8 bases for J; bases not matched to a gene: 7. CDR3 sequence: CASSYSGGEEAFF. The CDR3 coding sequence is TGTGCCAGCAGCTACTCAGGGGGTGAAGAAGCTTTCTTT.

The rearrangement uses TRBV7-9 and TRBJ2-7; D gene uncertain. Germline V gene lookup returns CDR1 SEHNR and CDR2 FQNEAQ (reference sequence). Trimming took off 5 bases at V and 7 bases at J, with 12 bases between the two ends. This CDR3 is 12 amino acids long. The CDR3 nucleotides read TGTGCCAGCAGCCCCGGGCCTGTTGAGCAGTACTTC. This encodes CASSPGPVEQYF.

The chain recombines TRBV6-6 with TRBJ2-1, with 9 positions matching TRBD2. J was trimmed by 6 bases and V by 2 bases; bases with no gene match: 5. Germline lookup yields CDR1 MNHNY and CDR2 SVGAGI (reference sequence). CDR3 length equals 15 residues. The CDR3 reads CASSYILAGVNEQFF. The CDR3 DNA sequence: TGTGCCAGCAGTTACATACTAGCGGGTGTCAATGAGCAGTTCTTC.

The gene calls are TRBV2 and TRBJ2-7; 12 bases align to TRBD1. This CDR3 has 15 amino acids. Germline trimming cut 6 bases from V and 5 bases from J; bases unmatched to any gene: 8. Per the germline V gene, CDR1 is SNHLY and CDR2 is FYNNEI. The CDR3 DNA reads TGTGCCAGCAGGACGGGACAGGGGGCATCGCACGAGCAGTACTTC. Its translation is CASRTGQGASHEQYF.

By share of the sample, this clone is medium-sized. DNA for the CDR3: TGTGCCAGCAGTTCCTCTAGCGAGTCCCTCACAGATACGCAGTATTTT. It codes for CASSSSSESLTDTQYF. The chain carries TRBV28 and TRBJ2-3; a possible D gene is TRBD2 (6 bases). With 4 bases removed from V and 2 bases from J, the gap between germline ends came to 16 bases. CDR1 and CDR2 from the germline V gene are MDHEN and SYDVKM. This CDR3 has 16 amino acids.

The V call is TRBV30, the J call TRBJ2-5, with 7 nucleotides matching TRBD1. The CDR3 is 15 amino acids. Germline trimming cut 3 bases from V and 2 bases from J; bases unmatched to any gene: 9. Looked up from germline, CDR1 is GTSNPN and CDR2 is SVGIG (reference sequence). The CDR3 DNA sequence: TGTGCCTGGAGGCTACAGGGGCCACGGCAAGAGACCCAGTACTTC. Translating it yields CAWRLQGPRQETQYF.

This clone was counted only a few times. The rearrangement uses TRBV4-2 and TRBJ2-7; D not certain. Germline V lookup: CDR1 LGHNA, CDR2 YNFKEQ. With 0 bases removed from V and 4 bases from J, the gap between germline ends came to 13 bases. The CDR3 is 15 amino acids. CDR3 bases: TGTGCCAGCAGCCAAGATTTGGACGGAGCGTACGAGCAGTACTTC. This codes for CASSQDLDGAYEQYF.

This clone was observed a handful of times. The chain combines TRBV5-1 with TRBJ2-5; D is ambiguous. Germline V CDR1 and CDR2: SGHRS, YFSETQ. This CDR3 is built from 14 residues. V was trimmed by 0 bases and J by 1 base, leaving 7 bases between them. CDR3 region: CASSLEALQETQYF. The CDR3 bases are TGCGCCAGCAGCTTGGAAGCGCTCCAAGAGACCCAGTACTTC.

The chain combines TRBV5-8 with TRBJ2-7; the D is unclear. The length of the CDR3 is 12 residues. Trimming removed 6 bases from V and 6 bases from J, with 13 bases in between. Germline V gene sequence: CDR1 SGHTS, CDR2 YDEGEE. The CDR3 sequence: CASKARVGEQYF. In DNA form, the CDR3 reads TGTGCCAGCAAGGCCCGTGTAGGCGAGCAGTACTTC.

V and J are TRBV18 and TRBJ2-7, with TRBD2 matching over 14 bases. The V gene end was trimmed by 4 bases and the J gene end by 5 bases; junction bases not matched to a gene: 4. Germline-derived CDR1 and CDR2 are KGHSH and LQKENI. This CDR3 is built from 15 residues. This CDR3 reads CASSQGTSGSNEQYF. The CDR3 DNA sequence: TGTGCCAGCTCACAGGGGACTAGCGGGAGTAACGAGCAGTACTTC.

CDR3 protein: CASSQGRAEETQYF. The CDR3 DNA sequence: TGTGCCAGCAGCCAGGGGCGAGCGGAAGAGACCCAGTACTTC. The chain is built from TRBV14 and TRBJ2-5; D may correspond to TRBD1 or TRBD2 (5 bases each). V was trimmed by 3 bases and J by 3 bases, leaving 11 bases between them. The CDR3 runs 14 residues. In germline, CDR1 is SGHDN, CDR2 FVKESK.